This T cell receptor beta chain was sequenced for a study of spatial heterogeneity in lung cancer. MiXCR was run by TCRdb on the 5' RACE reads, yielding one entry per CDR3 protein. The table shows approximately 40,000 distinct CDR3 sequences, with under 7.5% occurring only once. Described time point: sample taken at primary tumor resection. Samples were donated by 72 untreated early-stage non-small cell lung cancer patients. The clonotype comes from a female donor with early-stage non-small cell lung cancer. The material sequenced was PBMCs, taken at surgery.

Written as DNA, the CDR3 is TGTGCCAGCAGCTTAGGTGCGGTCAGGGCGGCGAGGGGTGAAGCTTTCTTT. Encoded protein: CASSLGAVRAARGEAFF. The chain combines TRBV7-6 with TRBJ1-1; weak D call: TRBD1 (5 bases). Trimming left V 1 base short and J 7 bases short, with 22 bases between. CDR1 and CDR2 from the germline V gene are SGHVS and FNYEAQ. The CDR3 consists of 17 residues.